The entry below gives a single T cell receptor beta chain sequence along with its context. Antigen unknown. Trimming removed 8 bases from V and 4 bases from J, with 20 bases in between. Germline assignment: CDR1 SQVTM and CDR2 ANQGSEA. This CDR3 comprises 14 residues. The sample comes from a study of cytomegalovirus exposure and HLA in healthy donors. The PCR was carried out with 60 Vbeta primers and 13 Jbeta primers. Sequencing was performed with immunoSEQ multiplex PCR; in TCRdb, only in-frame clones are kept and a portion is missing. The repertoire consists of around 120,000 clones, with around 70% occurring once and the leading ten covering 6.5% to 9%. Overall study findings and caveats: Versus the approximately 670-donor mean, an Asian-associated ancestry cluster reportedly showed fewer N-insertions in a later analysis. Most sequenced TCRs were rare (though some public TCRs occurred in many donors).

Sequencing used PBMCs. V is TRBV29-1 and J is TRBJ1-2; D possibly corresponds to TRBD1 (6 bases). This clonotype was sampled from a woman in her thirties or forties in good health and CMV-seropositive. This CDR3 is CSTTRQAPFYGYTF. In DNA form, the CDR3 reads TGCAGCACCACTCGACAGGCACCGTTCTATGGCTACACCTTC.